This T cell receptor beta chain was profiled in a study of T cells in Graves' hyperthyroidism and ophthalmopathy. Clinical Activity Scores of at least 3, NOSPECS grades of at least 4 and durations under 3 months characterized ophthalmopathy patients. RNA transcripts yielded amplified TCR beta CDR3 regions. TCR CDR3 regions were first amplified by RT-PCR with HTBI primers. TCRdb re-called the multiplex PCR reads through MiXCR, storing one row per CDR3 protein. This repertoire shows 600,000 to 650,000 distinct CDR3 sequences, around 20% found once; its top ten account for approximately 30%. In this sample, this clonotype turned up a few times. Its antigen is still unknown. The CDR3 sequence is 16 residues long. V shed 4 bases, J shed 3 bases, and the junction held 10 bases outside the gene matches. Germline lookup yields CDR1 SNHLY and CDR2 FYNNEI. Study-level findings and limits: Blood also showed most of the thyroid clonotypes that were expanded above 0.001.

The specimen sequenced was blood. This TCR was recovered from a man aged 25 to 40 with Graves' ophthalmopathy. The rearrangement uses TRBV2 and TRBJ2-5; TRBD2 aligns across 8 bases. Here the CDR3 DNA reads TGTGCCAGCAGTGGAGACCCGGGACTAGTAAAAGAGACCCAGTACTTC. Translation: CASSGDPGLVKETQYF.